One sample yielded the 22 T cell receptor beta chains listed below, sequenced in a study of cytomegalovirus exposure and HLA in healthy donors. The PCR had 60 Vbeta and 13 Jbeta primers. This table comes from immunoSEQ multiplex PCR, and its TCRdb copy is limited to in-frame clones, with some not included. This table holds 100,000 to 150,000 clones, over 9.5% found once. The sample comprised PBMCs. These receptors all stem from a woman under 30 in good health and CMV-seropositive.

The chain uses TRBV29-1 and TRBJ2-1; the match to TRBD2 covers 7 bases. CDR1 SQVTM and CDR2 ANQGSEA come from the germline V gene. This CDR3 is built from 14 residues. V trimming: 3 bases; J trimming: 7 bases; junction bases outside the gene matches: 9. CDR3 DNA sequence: TGCAGCGTTGAGGGTTTCGGGAGGACAAATGAGCAGTTCTTC. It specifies CSVEGFGRTNEQFF.

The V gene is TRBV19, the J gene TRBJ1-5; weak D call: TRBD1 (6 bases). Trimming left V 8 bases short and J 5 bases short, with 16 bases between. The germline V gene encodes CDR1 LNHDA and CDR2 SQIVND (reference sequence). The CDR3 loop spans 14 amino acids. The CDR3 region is CASGTGKTDQPQHF. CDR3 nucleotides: TGTGCCAGTGGTACAGGGAAAACCGATCAGCCCCAGCATTTT.

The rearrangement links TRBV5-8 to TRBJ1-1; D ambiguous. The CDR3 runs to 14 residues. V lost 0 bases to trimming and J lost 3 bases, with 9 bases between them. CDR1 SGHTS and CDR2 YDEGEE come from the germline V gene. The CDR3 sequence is CASSLVAYDTEAFF. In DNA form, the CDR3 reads TGTGCCAGCAGCTTGGTGGCATATGACACTGAAGCTTTCTTT.

This chain's CDR3 is CASSLSQGVSTEAFF. The CDR3 DNA reads as TGTGCCAGCTCACTCTCACAGGGTGTCAGCACTGAAGCTTTCTTT. The chain has TRBV18 and TRBJ1-1, with D possibly TRBD1 on 6 matching bases. Trimming took off 4 bases at V and 4 bases at J, with 16 bases between the two ends. Germline values: CDR1 KGHSH, CDR2 LQKENI. The CDR3 is made up of 15 amino acids.

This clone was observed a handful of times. The CDR3, as DNA: TGTGCCAGCAGCTTAGATCGAGGAGTCGGGGAGCAGTTCTTC. It yields the protein CASSLDRGVGEQFF. This chain connects TRBV7-3 to TRBJ2-1, with D unresolved. The germline V gene has CDR1 SGHTA and CDR2 FQGTGA. The length of the CDR3 is 14 residues. Trimming shortened V by 2 bases and J by 10 bases, and 15 bases separated the two germline ends.

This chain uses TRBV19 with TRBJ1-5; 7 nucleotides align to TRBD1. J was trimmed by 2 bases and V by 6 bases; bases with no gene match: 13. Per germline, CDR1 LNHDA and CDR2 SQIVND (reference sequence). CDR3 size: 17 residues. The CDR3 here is CASSRVTGEHGNQPQHF. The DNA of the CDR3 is TGTGCCAGTAGCCGGGTAACAGGGGAACATGGCAATCAGCCCCAGCATTTT.

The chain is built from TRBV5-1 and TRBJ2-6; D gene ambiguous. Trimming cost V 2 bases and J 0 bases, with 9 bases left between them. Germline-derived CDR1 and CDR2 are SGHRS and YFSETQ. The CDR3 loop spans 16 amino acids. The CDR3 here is CASSLNYRSGANVLTF. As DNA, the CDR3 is TGCGCCAGCAGCTTAAACTACCGCTCTGGGGCCAACGTCCTGACTTTC. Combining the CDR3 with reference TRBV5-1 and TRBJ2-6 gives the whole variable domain KAGVTQTPRYLIKTRGQQVTLSCSPISGHRSVSWYQQTPGQGLQFLFEYFSETQRNKGNFPGRFSGRQFSNSRSEMNVSTLELGDSALYLCASSLNYRSGANVLTFGAGSRLTVL.

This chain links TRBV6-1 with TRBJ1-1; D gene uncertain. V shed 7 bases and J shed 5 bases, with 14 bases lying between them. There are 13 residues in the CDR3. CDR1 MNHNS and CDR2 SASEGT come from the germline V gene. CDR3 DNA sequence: TGTGCCAGCAATCCAGAGCGGGGTACTGAAGCTTTCTTT. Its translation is CASNPERGTEAFF.

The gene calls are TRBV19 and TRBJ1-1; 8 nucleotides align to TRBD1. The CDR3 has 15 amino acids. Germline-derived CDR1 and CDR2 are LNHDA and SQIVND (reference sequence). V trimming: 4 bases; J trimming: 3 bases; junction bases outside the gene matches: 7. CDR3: CASSRTGYTDTEAFF. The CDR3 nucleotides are TGTGCCAGTAGTAGGACAGGGTATACCGACACTGAAGCTTTCTTT.

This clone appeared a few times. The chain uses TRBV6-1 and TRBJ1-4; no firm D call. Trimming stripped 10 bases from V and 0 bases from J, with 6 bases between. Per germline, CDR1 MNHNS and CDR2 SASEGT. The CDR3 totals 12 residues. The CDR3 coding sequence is TGTGCCACTCGGGCAACTAATGAAAAACTGTTTTTT. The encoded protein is CATRATNEKLFF.

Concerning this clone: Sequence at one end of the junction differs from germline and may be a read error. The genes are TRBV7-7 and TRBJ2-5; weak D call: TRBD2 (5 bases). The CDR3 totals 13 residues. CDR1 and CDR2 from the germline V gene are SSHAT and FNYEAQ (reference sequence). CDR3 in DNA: TGTGCTAGCAGCCCCAGCGGTTTGTGGACCCAGTACTTC. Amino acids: CASSPSGLWTQYF.

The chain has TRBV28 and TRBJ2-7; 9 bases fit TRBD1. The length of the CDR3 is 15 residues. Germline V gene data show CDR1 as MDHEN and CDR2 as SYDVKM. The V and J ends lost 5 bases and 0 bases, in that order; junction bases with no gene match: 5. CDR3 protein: CASSRLTGGSYEQYF. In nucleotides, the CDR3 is TGTGCCAGCAGTCGCCTGACAGGGGGCTCCTACGAGCAGTACTTC.

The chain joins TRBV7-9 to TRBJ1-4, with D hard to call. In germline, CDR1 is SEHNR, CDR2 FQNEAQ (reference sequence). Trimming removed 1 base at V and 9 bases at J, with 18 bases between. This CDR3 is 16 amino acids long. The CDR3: CASSLGPPGFLQKLFF. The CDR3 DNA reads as TGTGCCAGCAGCTTAGGCCCGCCAGGCTTTTTACAAAAACTGTTTTTT. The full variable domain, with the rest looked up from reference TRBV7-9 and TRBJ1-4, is DTGVSQNPRHKITKRGQNVTFRCDPISEHNRLYWYRQTLGQGPEFLTYFQNEAQLEKSRLLSDRFSAERPKGSFSTLEIQRTEQGDSAMYLCASSLGPPGFLQKLFFGSGTQLSVL.

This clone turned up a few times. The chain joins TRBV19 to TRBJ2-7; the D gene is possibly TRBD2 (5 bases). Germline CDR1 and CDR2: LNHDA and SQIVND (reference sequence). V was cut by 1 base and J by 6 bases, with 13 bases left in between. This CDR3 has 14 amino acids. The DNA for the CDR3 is TGTGCCAGTAGTATAGGGGCTAGCCTAAGCGAGCAGTACTTC. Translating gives CASSIGASLSEQYF.

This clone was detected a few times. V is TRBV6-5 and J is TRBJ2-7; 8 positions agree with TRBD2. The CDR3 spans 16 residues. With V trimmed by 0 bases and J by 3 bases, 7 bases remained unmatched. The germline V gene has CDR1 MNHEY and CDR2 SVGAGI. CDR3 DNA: TGTGCCAGCAGTTACTCGGTATTAGCGGGAAGCTACGAGCAGTACTTC. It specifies CASSYSVLAGSYEQYF.

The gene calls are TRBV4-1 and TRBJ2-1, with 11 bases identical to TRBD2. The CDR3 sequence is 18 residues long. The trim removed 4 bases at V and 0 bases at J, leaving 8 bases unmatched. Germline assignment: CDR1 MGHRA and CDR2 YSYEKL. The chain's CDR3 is CASSPGLAETSSYNEQFF. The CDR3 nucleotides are TGCGCCAGCAGCCCGGGACTAGCGGAGACCTCCTCCTACAATGAGCAGTTCTTC.

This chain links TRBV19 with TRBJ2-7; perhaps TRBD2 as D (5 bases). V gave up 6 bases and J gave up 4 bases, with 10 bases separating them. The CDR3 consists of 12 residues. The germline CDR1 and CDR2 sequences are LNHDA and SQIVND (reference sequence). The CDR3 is CASSRGGYEQYF. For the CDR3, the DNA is TGTGCCAGTAGCCGAGGAGGATACGAGCAGTACTTC.

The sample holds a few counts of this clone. CDR3 sequence (DNA): TGTGCCAGCAGTTATTCCGACAGGGTCTCTTATGGCTACACCTTC. Its translation: CASSYSDRVSYGYTF. This chain joins TRBV6-6 and TRBJ1-2; 7 bases match TRBD1. The CDR3 spans 15 residues. Trimming cost V 3 bases and J 5 bases; bases outside gene matches: 9. Germline lookup yields CDR1 MNHNY and CDR2 SVGAGI (reference sequence).

CDR3 in amino acids: CASSPSHLNTEAFF. The DNA of the CDR3 is TGTGCCAGCTCACCAAGTCACTTGAACACTGAAGCTTTCTTT. The chain uses TRBV18 and TRBJ1-1; D gene unclear. V lost 2 bases, J lost 0 bases, and 7 bases lay in between. Germline V gene sequence: CDR1 KGHSH, CDR2 LQKENI. The length of the CDR3 is 14 residues.

CDR3 DNA: TGTGCCTGGAGTGTAACGGGTTCCTACGAGCAGTACTTC. It codes for CAWSVTGSYEQYF. This chain links TRBV30 with TRBJ2-7; D remains unclear. The V and J ends lost 0 bases and 1 base respectively, with 7 bases between them. From germline, CDR1 is GTSNPN and CDR2 SVGIG (reference sequence). This CDR3 is 13 amino acids long.

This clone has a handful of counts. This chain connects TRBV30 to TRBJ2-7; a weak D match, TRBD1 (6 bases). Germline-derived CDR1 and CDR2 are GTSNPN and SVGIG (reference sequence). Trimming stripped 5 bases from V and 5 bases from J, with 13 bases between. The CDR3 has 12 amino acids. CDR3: CAWEQGYHEQYF. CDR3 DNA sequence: TGTGCCTGGGAACAGGGATACCACGAGCAGTACTTC.

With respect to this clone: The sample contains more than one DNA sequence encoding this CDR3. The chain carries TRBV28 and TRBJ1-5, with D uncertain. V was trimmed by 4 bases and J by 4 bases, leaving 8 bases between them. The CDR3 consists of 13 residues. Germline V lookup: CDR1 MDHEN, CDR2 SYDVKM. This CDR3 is CASSSGGNQPQHF. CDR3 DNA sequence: TGTGCCAGCAGTTCGGGCGGGAATCAGCCCCAGCATTTT.